The T cell receptor beta chain under discussion was sequenced for a study of cytomegalovirus exposure and HLA in healthy donors. The CDR3 length is 15 residues. Per the germline V gene, CDR1 is MGHRA and CDR2 is YSYEKL. Trimming cost V 2 bases and J 2 bases; bases outside gene matches: 4. This clone was counted a few times. Researchers ran the PCR with 60 Vbeta and 13 Jbeta primers. Here immunoSEQ multiplex PCR was the method, and the copy in TCRdb shows in-frame clones only, minus some. The data hold 150,000 to 200,000 clones, with about 9% observed a single time. Sequencing was done on a sample of PBMCs. The rearrangement uses TRBV4-1 and TRBJ2-3, with TRBD2 matching over 7 bases. The origin of this receptor is a woman aged 25 to 39 in good health and CMV-seropositive. Here the CDR3 reads CASSQSGLYTDTQYF. The CDR3 coding sequence is TGCGCCAGCAGCCAATCGGGACTATACACAGATACGCAGTATTTT.